A single count supports the clone carrying this TCR beta chain. The antigen remains unidentified. The CDR3 length is 13 residues. V lost 0 bases to trimming and J lost 5 bases, with 6 bases between them. The germline CDR1 and CDR2 sequences are SGHRS and YFSETQ. Profiling relied on immunoSEQ multiplex PCR, and the TCRdb table lists in-frame clones only, not all of them. The sample comprises about 100,000 clones, around 87% of which are singletons, and roughly a tenth rests with the top ten. This entry comes from a study of T cell responses to AZD1222 COVID-19 vaccine. Points from the study as a whole: It was only 6 or 7 AZD1222 recipients who were seropositive at baseline.

The sequencing used peripheral blood, collected 28 days after the second AZD1222 dose. The sequence was obtained from an adult who received the AZD1222 COVID-19 vaccine. The chain carries TRBV5-1 and TRBJ2-1; D not certain. CDR3 sequence reads: CASSLERNNEQFF. The CDR3 DNA follows: TGCGCCAGCAGCTTGGAAAGGAACAATGAGCAGTTCTTC.